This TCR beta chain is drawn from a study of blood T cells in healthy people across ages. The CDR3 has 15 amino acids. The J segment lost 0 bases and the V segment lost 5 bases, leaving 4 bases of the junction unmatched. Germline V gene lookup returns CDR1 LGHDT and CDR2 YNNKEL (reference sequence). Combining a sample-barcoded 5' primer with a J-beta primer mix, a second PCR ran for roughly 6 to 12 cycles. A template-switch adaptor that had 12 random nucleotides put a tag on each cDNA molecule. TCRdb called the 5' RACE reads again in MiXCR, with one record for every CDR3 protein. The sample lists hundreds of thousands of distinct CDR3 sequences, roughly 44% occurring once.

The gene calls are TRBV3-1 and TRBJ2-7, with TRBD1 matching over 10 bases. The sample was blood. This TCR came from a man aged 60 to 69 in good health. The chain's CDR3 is CASSMGQGSSYEQYF. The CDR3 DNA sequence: TGTGCCAGCAGCATGGGACAGGGGAGCTCCTACGAGCAGTACTTC.